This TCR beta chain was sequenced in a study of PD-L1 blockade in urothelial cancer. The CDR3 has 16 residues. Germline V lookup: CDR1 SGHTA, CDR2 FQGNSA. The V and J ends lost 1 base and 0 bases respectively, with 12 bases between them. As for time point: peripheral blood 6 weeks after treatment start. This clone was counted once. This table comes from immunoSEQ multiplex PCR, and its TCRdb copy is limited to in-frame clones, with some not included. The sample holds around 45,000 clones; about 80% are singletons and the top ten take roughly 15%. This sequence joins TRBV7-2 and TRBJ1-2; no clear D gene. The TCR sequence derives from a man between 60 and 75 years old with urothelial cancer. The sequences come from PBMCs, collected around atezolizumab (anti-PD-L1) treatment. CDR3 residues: CASSLGLAQANYGYTF. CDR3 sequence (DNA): TGTGCCAGCAGCTTAGGATTGGCCCAAGCTAACTATGGCTACACCTTC. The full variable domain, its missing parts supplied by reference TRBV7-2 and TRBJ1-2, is GAGVSQSPSNKVTEKGKDVELRCDPISGHTALYWYRQSLGQGLEFLIYFQGNSAPDKSGLPSDRFSAERTGGSVSTLTIQRTQQEDSAVYLCASSLGLAQANYGYTFGSGTRLTVV.